The 28 T cell receptor beta chains presented below share a single source sample, sequenced in a study of spatial heterogeneity in lung cancer. General study findings and limits: Counts of expanded alpha and beta TCRs within tumors tracked the tumor nonsynonymous mutation count.

Their antigens remain unidentified. Time point described: sample taken at primary tumor resection. From the 5' RACE reads, TCRdb called clonotypes with MiXCR, one entry per CDR3 protein. The sample includes 4,500 to 7,000 distinct CDR3 sequences, approximately 4.9% of them seen just once. The material sequenced was lung tumor tissue, taken at surgery. Receptors were obtained from a male donor with early-stage non-small cell lung cancer.

This clonotype is medium-sized within its sample. This rearrangement joins TRBV12-3 or TRBV12-4 to TRBJ1-2, with D hard to call. There are 14 residues in the CDR3. V lost 3 bases, J lost 4 bases, and 12 bases lay in between. The CDR3 reads CASSLAEDGYGYTF. CDR3 nucleotide sequence: TGTGCCAGCAGTTTGGCGGAGGACGGCTATGGCTACACCTTC.

This clonotype is judged large (0.1 to 1%). The CDR3 loop reads CASSLDSYTGELFF. CDR3 nucleotide sequence: TGTGCCAGCAGCTTAGACAGCTACACCGGGGAGCTGTTTTTT. The chain employs TRBV7-9 and TRBJ2-2; no reliable D call. V dropped 1 base and J dropped 3 bases, with 6 bases sitting between them. The CDR3 runs to 14 residues. CDR1 is SEHNR, CDR2 FQNEAQ, per germline (reference sequence).

This clonotype showed up many times. This chain joins TRBV27 and TRBJ1-3; 9 bases are a match to TRBD1. V shed 5 bases, J shed 2 bases, and the junction held 4 bases outside the gene matches. Per germline, CDR1 MNHEY and CDR2 SMNVEV (reference sequence). The CDR3 is 15 amino acids. The CDR3 loop reads CASSPWDRAGNTIYF. The CDR3 DNA reads as TGTGCCAGCAGTCCTTGGGACAGGGCTGGAAACACCATATATTTT.

This clonotype was observed at least ten times. The rearrangement links TRBV28 to TRBJ2-5; TRBD2 matches 11 bases. The V gene end was trimmed by 5 bases and the J gene end by 3 bases; junction bases not matched to a gene: 5. The CDR3 runs 15 residues. The germline V gene has CDR1 MDHEN and CDR2 SYDVKM. The CDR3 protein is CASSSRGLAEETQYF. The CDR3 DNA reads as TGTGCCAGCAGTAGCCGGGGACTAGCGGAAGAGACCCAGTACTTC.

This clonotype has a count of ten or more. The chain joins TRBV2 to TRBJ2-5; 12 bases line up with TRBD1. Germline V gives CDR1 SNHLY, CDR2 FYNNEI. Trimming cost V 6 bases and J 4 bases; bases outside gene matches: 6. The CDR3 has 15 amino acids. This chain's CDR3 is CASREGTGGVETQYF. In nucleotides, the CDR3 is TGTGCCAGCAGAGAGGGGACAGGGGGCGTAGAGACCCAGTACTTC.

By share, this clonotype counts as medium-sized. This chain connects TRBV5-6 to TRBJ1-5; maybe TRBD1 (5 bases). The germline gives CDR1 SGHDT, CDR2 YYEEEE. With 0 bases removed from V and 0 bases from J, the gap between germline ends came to 7 bases. The CDR3 is made up of 15 amino acids. CDR3 sequence (DNA): TGTGCCAGCAGCTTGGGGCAGGGTAGCAATCAGCCCCAGCATTTT. It encodes CASSLGQGSNQPQHF.

The chain has TRBV20-1 and TRBJ2-6, with D possibly being TRBD1 or TRBD2 (5 bases each). This CDR3 has 16 amino acids. Germline V gene lookup returns CDR1 DFQATT and CDR2 SNEGSKA (reference sequence). The germline V and J ends were trimmed by 5 bases and 0 bases, with 14 bases remaining between them. The CDR3 DNA reads as TGCAGTGCTCGGCCGCCGGGGCTCTCTGGGGCCAACGTCCTGACTTTC. This translates into CSARPPGLSGANVLTF.

There are many counts of this clonotype. The chain is built from TRBV7-8 and TRBJ2-1; no clear D gene. The V and J ends lost 5 bases and 5 bases respectively, with 10 bases between them. This CDR3 has 13 residues. Germline values: CDR1 SGHVS, CDR2 FQNEAQ. This CDR3 is CASSEGLDNEQFF. CDR3 sequence (DNA): TGTGCCAGCAGCGAAGGTTTGGACAATGAGCAGTTCTTC.

Ten or more counts support this clonotype. The rearrangement links TRBV7-2 to TRBJ2-3; D is uncertain. The CDR3 loop spans 12 amino acids. Trimming took off 6 bases at V and 2 bases at J, with 6 bases between the two ends. Germline lookup yields CDR1 SGHTA and CDR2 FQGNSA. The CDR3 loop is CASRADTDTQYF. In nucleotides, the CDR3 is TGTGCCAGCAGGGCCGACACAGATACGCAGTATTTT.

The table lists this clonotype with many counts. V is TRBV5-4 and J is TRBJ2-3; TRBD1 aligns across 9 bases. The CDR3 is made up of 17 amino acids. Trimming took 7 bases from V and 3 from J; bases not matched to a gene: 15. Germline assignment: CDR1 SGHNT and CDR2 YYREEE (reference sequence). CDR3 amino acids: CASARGQGESWTDTQYF. CDR3 in DNA: TGTGCCAGCGCCAGGGGACAGGGTGAAAGTTGGACAGATACGCAGTATTTT.

This clonotype was counted ten times or more. CDR3 region: CASSRIGRHEQYF. The CDR3 DNA sequence: TGTGCCAGCAGTCGAATCGGACGCCACGAGCAGTACTTC. V and J are TRBV28 and TRBJ2-7; D not resolved. The CDR3 has 13 amino acids. Trimming left V 5 bases short and J 5 bases short, with 13 bases between. Germline V gene data show CDR1 as MDHEN and CDR2 as SYDVKM.

This clonotype ranks as medium-sized. The V call is TRBV20-1, the J call TRBJ2-2, with 9 positions matching TRBD2. Germline V CDR1 and CDR2: DFQATT, SNEGSKA (reference sequence). The CDR3 covers 16 residues. V lost 3 bases and J lost 1; bases outside the gene matches: 6. CDR3 loop: CSASLAGVRNTGELFF. Written as DNA, the CDR3 is TGCAGTGCTAGTTTAGCGGGAGTGAGGAACACCGGGGAGCTGTTTTTT.

In its sample, this clonotype was seen many times. V usage is TRBV6-5 and J usage is TRBJ1-1; 7 bases line up with TRBD1. The CDR3 is 13 residues long. The J segment lost 6 bases and the V segment lost 7 bases, leaving 8 bases of the junction unmatched. Germline-derived CDR1 and CDR2 are MNHEY and SVGAGI. The CDR3 spells CASTQGQRAEAFF. DNA for the CDR3: TGTGCCAGCACCCAGGGACAGCGAGCTGAAGCTTTCTTT.

This clonotype is categorized as medium-sized. This chain joins TRBV7-9 and TRBJ2-3; 7 positions agree with TRBD1. Germline V gene sequence: CDR1 SEHNR, CDR2 FQNEAQ (reference sequence). The CDR3 extends over 14 amino acids. J was trimmed by 2 bases and V by 5 bases; bases with no gene match: 4. The CDR3 sequence is CASSRDRFTDTQYF. Written as DNA, the CDR3 is TGTGCCAGCAGCCGGGACAGATTCACAGATACGCAGTATTTT.

The J gene is TRBJ2-7, the V gene TRBV2; TRBD2 agrees at 8 bases. The CDR3 has 14 residues. Per germline, CDR1 SNHLY and CDR2 FYNNEI. The junction had 13 bases not matched to a gene; V was cut back by 10 bases and J by 5 bases. CDR3 bases: TGTGCCACCCTGGAACGGGGGGGCGGCAACGAGCAGTACTTC. It yields the protein CATLERGGGNEQYF.

At least ten counts were recorded for this clonotype. V is TRBV18 and J is TRBJ1-1; TRBD1 is a possible D gene (5 bases). The CDR3 contains 17 residues. V was trimmed by 3 bases and J by 0 bases, leaving 17 bases between them. CDR1 is KGHSH and CDR2 is LQKENI in the germline V gene. The CDR3 reads CASSPLEGARVNTEAFF. As DNA, the CDR3 is TGTGCCAGCTCACCGTTGGAAGGGGCGCGGGTGAACACTGAAGCTTTCTTT.

Only a few counts were recorded for this clonotype. The V and J genes are TRBV4-3 and TRBJ1-2; D not resolved. The V and J ends lost 0 bases and 4 bases respectively, with 15 bases between them. The CDR3 consists of 16 residues. CDR1 and CDR2 from the germline V gene are LGHNA and YSLEER. CDR3 region: CASSQEIRLVGYGYTF. CDR3 DNA: TGCGCCAGCAGCCAAGAGATCAGGCTTGTGGGCTATGGCTACACCTTC.

This clonotype was recorded many times. The V call is TRBV3-1, the J call TRBJ1-1; 7 nucleotides match TRBD1. After removal of 5 bases from V and 4 bases from J, the junction contained 7 bases not matched to a gene. This CDR3 is 14 amino acids long. Germline V CDR1 and CDR2: LGHDT, YNNKEL (reference sequence). CDR3 DNA sequence: TGTGCCAGCAGCTTACGACAGGGCGTCACTGAAGCTTTCTTT. The encoded protein is CASSLRQGVTEAFF.

This clonotype appeared many times. The V gene is TRBV11-2, the J gene TRBJ1-6; D might be TRBD1 (5 bases). V was shortened by 3 bases and J by 6 bases, with 15 bases between the two germline ends. This CDR3 spans 16 amino acids. The germline gives CDR1 SGHAT, CDR2 FQNNGV. The CDR3 coding sequence is TGTGCCAGCAGCTTCGACCGGTCAGGGTTTAATTCACCCCTCCACTTT. Protein sequence: CASSFDRSGFNSPLHF. The full variable domain, completed using reference TRBV11-2 and TRBJ1-6, is EAGVAQSPRYKIIEKRQSVAFWCNPISGHATLYWYQQILGQGPKLLIQFQNNGVVDDSQLPKDRFSAERLKGVDSTLKIQPAKLEDSAVYLCASSFDRSGFNSPLHFGNGTRLTVT.

In this sample, this clonotype turned up many times. The CDR3 here is CSVEDSNYGYTF. The CDR3 nucleotides read TGCAGCGTTGAGGACAGTAACTATGGCTACACCTTC. V and J are TRBV29-1 and TRBJ1-2, with D tentatively TRBD1 (6 bases). The CDR3 has 12 amino acids. In germline, CDR1 is SQVTM, CDR2 ANQGSEA. V was trimmed by 3 bases and J by 1 base, leaving 6 bases between them.

This clonotype was counted many times. The V and J genes are TRBV9 and TRBJ1-3, with D unresolved. This CDR3 region has 15 residues. V gave up 4 bases and J gave up 0 bases, with 11 bases separating them. Germline-derived CDR1 and CDR2 are SGDLS and YYNGEE. CDR3 DNA sequence: TGTGCCAGCAGCACAGACCTATACTCTGGAAACACCATATATTTT. Its protein is CASSTDLYSGNTIYF.

This clonotype is categorized as medium-sized. Written as DNA, the CDR3 is TGTGCCAGCAGCTCCCGGGAAAACTCTGGAAACACCATATATTTT. Protein: CASSSRENSGNTIYF. The chain couples TRBV7-9 to TRBJ1-3; unclear D gene. CDR1 is SEHNR and CDR2 is FQNEAQ in the germline V gene (reference sequence). The CDR3 spans 15 residues. V was pared by 4 bases and J by 0 bases, with 10 bases between.

Many counts were recorded for this clonotype. This chain joins TRBV5-1 and TRBJ2-5; 11 positions agree with TRBD2. V gave up 4 bases and J gave up 2 bases; unmatched junction bases: 7. The CDR3 runs to 16 residues. From germline, CDR1 is SGHRS and CDR2 YFSETQ. The CDR3 loop reads CASSTGLAEEQETQYF. The CDR3 DNA reads TGCGCCAGCAGCACGGGACTAGCGGAGGAACAAGAGACCCAGTACTTC.

This clonotype was seen at least ten times. The J gene is TRBJ1-1, the V gene TRBV7-2, with 8 bases matching TRBD1. V shed 5 bases and J 3 bases; nucleotides not matched to a gene: 5. This CDR3 has 14 residues. The germline V gene encodes CDR1 SGHTA and CDR2 FQGNSA. This CDR3 is CASSLRGRDTEAFF. In DNA, the CDR3 is TGTGCCAGCAGCCTCAGGGGGCGCGACACTGAAGCTTTCTTT.

This clonotype was observed at least ten times. The genes are TRBV18 and TRBJ2-3; 10 positions match TRBD1. Germline V gene sequence: CDR1 KGHSH, CDR2 LQKENI. The CDR3 is 16 residues long. The V segment lost 3 bases and the J segment 6 bases; nucleotides outside the gene matches: 9. The CDR3 spells CASSPLRDRGADTQYF. CDR3 in DNA: TGTGCCAGCTCACCCCTACGGGACAGGGGAGCGGATACGCAGTATTTT. Full variable domain (rest looked up from reference TRBV18 and TRBJ2-3): NAGVMQNPRHLVRRRGQEARLRCSPMKGHSHVYWYRQLPEEGLKFMVYLQKENIIDESGMPKERFSAEFPKEGPSILRIQQVVRGDSAAYFCASSPLRDRGADTQYFGPGTRLTVL.

Relative to its sample, this clonotype is medium-sized (0.01 to 0.1%). The rearrangement links TRBV6-2 or TRBV6-3 to TRBJ2-1, with D possibly matching TRBD2 (6 bases). The CDR3 has 16 amino acids. The germline CDR1 and CDR2 sequences are MNHEY and SVGEGT. With 5 bases removed from V and 8 bases from J, the gap between germline ends came to 22 bases. The CDR3 spells CASSRRLTGEDHEQFF. The CDR3 DNA is TGTGCCAGCAGTAGGAGGTTAACGGGAGAAGACCATGAGCAGTTCTTC.

This chain joins TRBV7-9 and TRBJ1-3; 9 bases are shared with TRBD1. CDR3 length equals 18 residues. The germline V gene encodes CDR1 SEHNR and CDR2 FQNEAQ (reference sequence). V lost 5 bases, J lost 0 bases, and 11 bases stayed unmatched. CDR3 sequence: CASSRTSSTGGSGNTIYF. The CDR3 DNA reads TGTGCCAGCAGCCGCACCAGCTCGACAGGGGGCTCTGGAAACACCATATATTTT.

This clonotype was picked up many times. The rearrangement joins TRBV6-5 to TRBJ2-1; 13 nucleotides match TRBD2. The CDR3 has 15 residues. From germline, CDR1 is MNHEY and CDR2 SVGAGI. J lost 8 bases, V lost 7 bases, and 8 bases had no gene match. CDR3 residues: CASTRTSGRLDEQFF. The CDR3 DNA reads TGTGCCAGCACGCGGACTAGCGGGAGATTGGATGAGCAGTTCTTC.